The 15 T cell receptor beta chains below all came from one sample that was sequenced in a study of blood T cell repertoires in COVID-19. The protocol was immunoSEQ multiplex PCR, while the TCRdb copy is restricted to in-frame clones and leaves out a portion. The data show about 220,000 clones, roughly 85% seen once. The sequencing sample was made of peripheral blood. Receptors originate from a woman in her seventies with COVID-19, enrolled during active disease.

The V call is TRBV19, the J call TRBJ1-1; D not resolved. The ends were cut back, 5 bases at V and 8 bases at J, with 18 bases in the middle. The CDR3 contains 14 residues. Germline V gives CDR1 LNHDA, CDR2 SQIVND (reference sequence). Here the CDR3 DNA reads TGTGCCAGTAGTCCTAAAGCTGGACTGTTCGAAGCTTTCTTT. Translating it yields CASSPKAGLFEAFF.

Concerning this clone itself: Other DNA sequences in this sample translate to the same CDR3. The CDR3: CASSKGQGLQAFF. Here the CDR3 DNA reads TGTGCCAGCAGCAAAGGGCAGGGTCTGCAAGCTTTCTTT. V usage is TRBV7-2 and J usage is TRBJ1-1; possible D gene TRBD1, 5 bases. Germline lookup yields CDR1 SGHTA and CDR2 FQGNSA. The CDR3 is made up of 13 amino acids. The V end was cut by 5 bases, the J end by 9 bases, with 16 bases between.

A few counts support this clone. The chain combines TRBV5-6 with TRBJ2-3; D possibly corresponds to TRBD1 (6 bases). The CDR3 is 15 residues long. Trimming took off 0 bases at V and 6 bases at J, with 14 bases between the two ends. The V gene's germline CDR1 is SGHDT and CDR2 YYEEEE. CDR3: CASSLEQGPSDTQYF. DNA for the CDR3: TGTGCCAGCAGCTTGGAACAGGGCCCCAGCGATACGCAGTATTTT.

The chain couples TRBV19 to TRBJ1-6, with 7 nucleotides matching TRBD1. The CDR3 sequence is 15 residues long. The germline gives CDR1 LNHDA, CDR2 SQIVND (reference sequence). V was pared by 6 bases and J by 4 bases, with 6 bases of the junction left unmatched. The CDR3 is CASSQGQDYNSPLHF. CDR3 in DNA: TGTGCCAGTAGCCAAGGACAGGATTATAATTCACCCCTCCACTTT. The complete variable domain, with remaining parts taken from reference TRBV19 and TRBJ1-6, reads DGGITQSPKYLFRKEGQNVTLSCEQNLNHDAMYWYRQDPGQGLRLIYYSQIVNDFQKGDIAEGYSVSREKKESFPLTVTSAQKNPTAFYLCASSQGQDYNSPLHFGNGTRLTVT.

The CDR3 DNA follows: TGTGCCAGCAGCTCCGCCGGGACTAGAGGGGAGACCCAGTACTTC. Protein: CASSSAGTRGETQYF. V gene TRBV7-2 combines with J gene TRBJ2-5; 8 bases are shared with TRBD2. With 4 bases clipped from V and 5 bases from J, the junction kept 9 bases outside the gene matches. The CDR3 sequence is 15 residues long. Germline V gives CDR1 SGHTA, CDR2 FQGNSA.

The chain has TRBV7-3 and TRBJ2-1, with 11 nucleotides matching TRBD2. Germline CDR1 reads SGHTA; CDR2 reads FQGTGA. There are 15 residues in the CDR3. J was trimmed by 4 bases and V by 4 bases; bases with no gene match: 3. The CDR3 loop reads CASSSVAGGYNEQFF. The CDR3 nucleotides are TGTGCCAGCAGCTCGGTAGCGGGAGGGTACAATGAGCAGTTCTTC. The full variable domain, its missing parts supplied by reference TRBV7-3 and TRBJ2-1, is GAGVSQTPSNKVTEKGKYVELRCDPISGHTALYWYRQSLGQGPEFLIYFQGTGAADDSGLPNDRFFAVRPEGSVSTLKIQRTERGDSAVYLCASSSVAGGYNEQFFGPGTRLTVL.

This chain uses TRBV4-3 with TRBJ1-6, with D tentatively TRBD1 (5 bases). Per the germline V gene, CDR1 is LGHNA and CDR2 is YSLEER. With 1 base removed from V and 8 bases from J, the gap between germline ends came to 15 bases. The CDR3 covers 16 residues. This chain's CDR3 is CASSQAPMGGDSPLHF. In DNA form, the CDR3 reads TGCGCCAGCAGCCAAGCCCCCATGGGGGGTGATTCACCCCTCCACTTT.

The chain couples TRBV4-2 to TRBJ2-3; D might be TRBD2 (7 bases). V was cut by 4 bases and J by 4 bases, with 21 bases left in between. The CDR3 has 17 amino acids. Germline assignment: CDR1 LGHNA and CDR2 YNFKEQ. CDR3 protein: CASSPLGWGGDADTQYF. The CDR3 nucleotides read TGTGCCAGCAGCCCACTAGGATGGGGGGGCGACGCAGATACGCAGTATTTT.

The chain uses TRBV5-1 and TRBJ2-5, with 16 bases identical to TRBD2. The CDR3 runs 17 residues. The V gene's germline CDR1 is SGHRS and CDR2 YFSETQ. V was clipped by 3 bases and J by 5 bases; unmatched bases: 7. The DNA for the CDR3 is TGCGCCAGCAGCTCGGGGACTAGCGGGAGGGCCCGGGAGACCCAGTACTTC. This sequence encodes CASSSGTSGRARETQYF.

The chain employs TRBV29-1 and TRBJ2-1; 7 nucleotides agree with TRBD2. This CDR3 has 13 amino acids. V was clipped by 1 base and J by 9 bases; unmatched bases: 6. Germline CDR1 reads SQVTM; CDR2 reads ANQGSEA. CDR3 nucleotide sequence: TGCAGCGTTGAAGTGGCGACTAGCATTGAGCAGTTCTTC. Its protein product is CSVEVATSIEQFF.

The V gene is TRBV5-1, the J gene TRBJ2-1, with TRBD2 matching 7 bases. CDR1 and CDR2 from the germline V gene are SGHRS and YFSETQ. This CDR3 has 16 residues. Trimming at V came to 7 bases and at J to 0 bases, leaving 10 bases not matched to a gene. The CDR3 loop is CASRNSSGSSYNEQFF. CDR3 nucleotide sequence: TGCGCCAGCCGAAATTCTAGCGGAAGCTCCTACAATGAGCAGTTCTTC.

V usage is TRBV27 and J usage is TRBJ1-5, with D possibly being TRBD1 (5 bases). There are 14 residues in the CDR3. Trimming cost V 8 bases and J 3 bases, with 14 bases left between them. The V gene's germline CDR1 is MNHEY and CDR2 SMNVEV (reference sequence). The CDR3 protein is CASAQAGPNQPQHF. CDR3 in DNA: TGTGCCAGCGCCCAGGCAGGGCCCAATCAGCCCCAGCATTTT.

This clone has just a few counts. V gene TRBV4-1 combines with J gene TRBJ2-4, with TRBD2 matching over 8 bases. Germline trimming cut 0 bases from V and 8 bases from J; bases unmatched to any gene: 12. Germline V gene data show CDR1 as MGHRA and CDR2 as YSYEKL. The CDR3 length is 17 residues. The CDR3 here is CASSQERMAGGGYIQYF. The CDR3 DNA reads as TGCGCCAGCAGCCAAGAACGGATGGCGGGGGGCGGGTACATTCAGTACTTC.

The chain joins TRBV6-2 or TRBV6-3 to TRBJ2-5; 10 nucleotides agree with TRBD1. The V and J ends lost 5 bases and 5 bases, in that order; junction bases with no gene match: 2. Germline CDR1 reads MNHEY; CDR2 reads SVGEGT. The CDR3 has 13 amino acids. CDR3 nucleotide sequence: TGTGCCAGCAGTACGGGACAGGGGGAGACCCAGTACTTC. Translated: CASSTGQGETQYF.

The chain joins TRBV5-6 to TRBJ1-1; weak D call: TRBD1 (5 bases). This CDR3 is 15 amino acids long. Germline V gene sequence: CDR1 SGHDT, CDR2 YYEEEE. Trimming took off 4 bases at V and 4 bases at J, with 17 bases between the two ends. The CDR3 region has the DNA TGTGCCAGCAGCCCCTGGGGGGGGAGAGGCACTGAAGCTTTCTTT. Its protein product is CASSPWGGRGTEAFF.